The next 21 T cell receptor beta chains were all read from a single sample in a study of blood T cell repertoires in COVID-19. Some clones are missing from TCRdb's copy, which holds only in-frame ones; the method was immunoSEQ multiplex PCR. The table has around 300,000 clones, 88% seen once. The sequencing input was PBMCs or T cells enriched from blood (not recorded which). These receptors came from a man aged 25 to 45 who had recovered from COVID-19.

The rearrangement uses TRBV7-9 and TRBJ2-1; possibly TRBD2 for D (6 bases). Between the trimmed V and J ends, which lost 1 base and 5 bases, there was a span of 9 bases. CDR3 length: 14 amino acids. CDR1 is SEHNR, CDR2 FQNEAQ, per germline (reference sequence). This CDR3 reads CASSLGGADNEQFF. The DNA for the CDR3 is TGTGCCAGCAGCTTAGGCGGGGCGGACAATGAGCAGTTCTTC.

The chain is built from TRBV27 and TRBJ1-2; D unresolved. V was trimmed by 1 base and J by 7 bases, leaving 13 bases between them. From germline, CDR1 is MNHEY and CDR2 SMNVEV (reference sequence). CDR3 size: 14 residues. This CDR3 is CASSLLSGNGGYTF. For the CDR3, the DNA is TGTGCCAGCAGTTTATTATCGGGGAATGGTGGCTACACCTTC.

This clone has only one observation. This rearrangement joins TRBV28 to TRBJ1-5; 10 bases are shared with TRBD1. This CDR3 region has 15 residues. Per germline, CDR1 MDHEN and CDR2 SYDVKM. The trim removed 5 bases at V and 1 base at J, leaving 2 bases unmatched. This CDR3 is CASSKGQGSNQPQHF. The CDR3 DNA sequence: TGTGCCAGCAGTAAGGGACAGGGGAGCAATCAGCCCCAGCATTTT.

The CDR3 loop is CASSGRDSPNYGYTF. The CDR3 bases are TGTGCCAGCAGCGGAAGGGACAGTCCCAACTATGGCTACACCTTC. The chain links TRBV5-4 to TRBJ1-2; 7 nucleotides agree with TRBD1. Trimming took 4 bases from V and 2 from J; bases not matched to a gene: 8. CDR1 is SGHNT, CDR2 YYREEE, per germline (reference sequence). CDR3 length: 15 amino acids. Variable domain in full (rest from reference TRBV5-4 and TRBJ1-2): ETGVTQSPTHLIKTRGQQVTLRCSSQSGHNTVSWYQQALGQGPQFIFQYYREEENGRGNFPPRFSGLQFPNYSSELNVNALELDDSALYLCASSGRDSPNYGYTFGSGTRLTVV.

This clone was observed a few times. The rearrangement joins TRBV5-4 to TRBJ1-1, with D possibly being TRBD1 (6 bases). The CDR3 has 14 residues. Germline CDR1 SGHNT, CDR2 YYREEE (reference sequence). The V end was cut by 0 bases, the J end by 1 base, with 7 bases between. The CDR3 sequence is CASSLEQGNTEAFF. The CDR3 DNA follows: TGTGCCAGCAGCTTGGAACAGGGGAACACTGAAGCTTTCTTT.

The J gene is TRBJ2-5, the V gene TRBV10-3; 10 bases align to TRBD1. The V and J ends lost 4 bases and 4 bases, in that order; junction bases with no gene match: 3. The CDR3 is 14 amino acids. Germline lookup yields CDR1 ENHRY and CDR2 SYGVKD. CDR3 in amino acids: CAISGGQGGETQYF. The CDR3 region has the DNA TGTGCCATCAGTGGCGGACAGGGGGGAGAGACCCAGTACTTC.

The rearrangement uses TRBV5-1 and TRBJ2-2, with TRBD2 as a possible D gene (6 bases). CDR3 length: 17 residues. Germline-derived CDR1 and CDR2 are SGHRS and YFSETQ. V was trimmed by 0 bases and J by 6 bases, leaving 18 bases between them. CDR3: CASSLAPSGENAGELFF. CDR3 sequence (DNA): TGCGCCAGCAGCTTGGCGCCGTCGGGGGAAAACGCCGGGGAGCTGTTTTTT.

The chain links TRBV20-1 to TRBJ2-2, with TRBD2 identical over 7 bases. The junction had 6 bases not matched to a gene; V was cut back by 3 bases and J by 2 bases. The CDR3 spans 15 residues. Germline V gives CDR1 DFQATT, CDR2 SNEGSKA (reference sequence). The CDR3 DNA reads as TGCAGTGCTAGTCGTACGGGGGGAAACACCGGGGAGCTGTTTTTT. Translated, it gives CSASRTGGNTGELFF.

This clone appeared a single time. This sequence joins TRBV2 and TRBJ1-1; 7 bases map to TRBD1. The V segment lost 5 bases and the J segment 5 bases; nucleotides outside the gene matches: 5. The germline V gene encodes CDR1 SNHLY and CDR2 FYNNEI. This CDR3 is built from 13 residues. CDR3 residues: CASSKQGNTEAFF. In DNA form, the CDR3 reads TGTGCCAGCAGTAAACAGGGGAATACTGAAGCTTTCTTT. Combining the CDR3 with reference TRBV2 and TRBJ1-1 gives the whole variable domain EPEVTQTPSHQVTQMGQEVILRCVPISNHLYFYWYRQILGQKVEFLVSFYNNEISEKSEIFDDQFSVERPDGSNFTLKIRSTKLEDSAMYFCASSKQGNTEAFFGQGTRLTVV.

This chain links TRBV7-8 with TRBJ1-4; the D is unclear. Germline-derived CDR1 and CDR2 are SGHVS and FQNEAQ. The germline V and J ends were trimmed by 2 bases and 7 bases, with 11 bases remaining between them. The CDR3 spans 14 residues. In nucleotides, the CDR3 is TGTGCCAGCAGCTTAAACCCACGGAGTGAAAAACTGTTTTTT. This translates into CASSLNPRSEKLFF. Together with reference TRBV7-8 and TRBJ1-4, the CDR3 gives the full variable domain: GAGVSQSPRYKVAKRGQDVALRCDPISGHVSLFWYQQALGQGPEFLTYFQNEAQLDKSGLPSDRFFAERPEGSVSTLKIQRTQQEDSAVYLCASSLNPRSEKLFFGSGTQLSVL.

The genes are TRBV19 and TRBJ1-6; 11 nucleotides agree with TRBD1. There are 15 residues in the CDR3. Unmatched junction bases numbered 7, after V lost 7 bases and J lost 8 bases. Germline V gives CDR1 LNHDA, CDR2 SQIVND (reference sequence). The chain's CDR3 is CASTEGQGVYSPLHF. Written as DNA, the CDR3 is TGTGCCAGTACCGAGGGACAGGGGGTATATTCACCCCTCCACTTT. The full variable domain, rest sourced from reference TRBV19 and TRBJ1-6, is DGGITQSPKYLFRKEGQNVTLSCEQNLNHDAMYWYRQDPGQGLRLIYYSQIVNDFQKGDIAEGYSVSREKKESFPLTVTSAQKNPTAFYLCASTEGQGVYSPLHFGNGTRLTVT.

The rearrangement links TRBV3-1 (or the pseudogene TRBV3-2) to TRBJ2-7; 7 bases fit TRBD1. CDR1 LGHDT and CDR2 YNNKEL come from the germline V gene (reference sequence). The CDR3 runs to 13 residues. Germline trimming cut 2 bases from V and 7 bases from J; bases unmatched to any gene: 5. CDR3 residues: CASSQISQGEQYF. The CDR3 DNA is TGTGCCAGCAGCCAAATATCACAGGGGGAGCAGTACTTC.

The sample holds a few counts of this clone. The chain carries TRBV18 and TRBJ1-2; D possibly corresponds to TRBD1 (5 bases). Germline V gives CDR1 KGHSH, CDR2 LQKENI. The CDR3 consists of 16 residues. V lost 6 bases to trimming and J lost 7 bases, with 24 bases between them. The CDR3 DNA is TGTGCCAGCTCCCCCAGTGGTGGGGCGAGTCTGCGTGGCTACACCTTC. Its translation: CASSPSGGASLRGYTF.

The genes are TRBV4-1 and TRBJ2-2; possibly TRBD2 for D (5 bases). Germline V gene lookup returns CDR1 MGHRA and CDR2 YSYEKL. V lost 4 bases and J lost 6, with 12 bases in between. The CDR3 covers 14 residues. The CDR3 nucleotides are TGCGCCAGCAGCCCTACTAGATTCCCCGGGGAGCTGTTTTTT. Protein sequence: CASSPTRFPGELFF.

With regard to this clone: The sample contains more than one DNA sequence encoding this CDR3. The rearrangement links TRBV3-1 (or the pseudogene TRBV3-2) to TRBJ2-2, with D hard to call. Per germline, CDR1 LGHDT and CDR2 YNNKEL (reference sequence). The V gene lost 1 base and the J gene lost 3 bases, with 12 bases spanning the gap. The CDR3 runs to 16 residues. The CDR3 loop reads CASSQVRGPHTGELFF. The CDR3 nucleotides are TGTGCCAGCAGCCAAGTTCGTGGGCCACACACCGGGGAGCTGTTTTTT.

This chain connects TRBV19 to TRBJ1-2; the match to TRBD1 covers 12 bases. The CDR3 is 15 amino acids. Trimming took 5 bases from V and 7 from J; bases not matched to a gene: 8. The germline V gene has CDR1 LNHDA and CDR2 SQIVND (reference sequence). CDR3 protein: CASSASGQGASGYTF. The CDR3 DNA sequence: TGTGCCAGTAGTGCTTCGGGACAGGGGGCGAGTGGCTACACCTTC.

The table lists this clone with a count of one. The chain employs TRBV5-1 and TRBJ2-3; TRBD1 is a possible D gene (6 bases). Trimming cost V 5 bases and J 4 bases, with 11 bases left between them. CDR3 length: 13 residues. The V gene's germline CDR1 is SGHRS and CDR2 YFSETQ. Here the CDR3 reads CASSRDIPDTQYF. CDR3 nucleotides: TGCGCCAGCAGTCGGGACATACCAGATACGCAGTATTTT. The full variable domain, its missing parts supplied by reference TRBV5-1 and TRBJ2-3, is KAGVTQTPRYLIKTRGQQVTLSCSPISGHRSVSWYQQTPGQGLQFLFEYFSETQRNKGNFPGRFSGRQFSNSRSEMNVSTLELGDSALYLCASSRDIPDTQYFGPGTRLTVL.

This chain connects TRBV27 to TRBJ1-4, with D possibly being TRBD1 (5 bases). This CDR3 comprises 15 residues. CDR1 and CDR2 from the germline V gene are MNHEY and SMNVEV (reference sequence). V lost 6 bases and J lost 2, with 13 bases in between. The CDR3 protein is CASSLRRGTNEKLFF. CDR3 coding DNA: TGTGCCAGCAGCCTACGTAGGGGTACTAATGAAAAACTGTTTTTT.

This clone was found once. The rearrangement links TRBV10-3 to TRBJ1-1, with a possible D match to TRBD1 (5 bases). Trimming removed 4 bases at V and 4 bases at J, with 13 bases between. Germline V gives CDR1 ENHRY, CDR2 SYGVKD. The CDR3 is made up of 14 amino acids. CDR3 loop: CAISVAGGGTEAFF. In DNA, the CDR3 is TGTGCCATCAGTGTGGCAGGCGGGGGCACTGAAGCTTTCTTT.

CDR3 DNA: TGTGCCAGCACCCCGGCTAATACCGAGGGTACCCAGTACTTC. Translating it yields CASTPANTEGTQYF. V is TRBV11-2 and J is TRBJ2-5; tentatively, D is TRBD2 (5 bases). Trimming pared 7 bases from V and 8 bases from J, leaving 20 bases between. Per germline, CDR1 SGHAT and CDR2 FQNNGV. There are 14 residues in the CDR3.

V gene TRBV24-1 combines with J gene TRBJ2-3, with TRBD2 matching 7 bases. Germline values: CDR1 KGHDR, CDR2 SFDVKD. The CDR3 runs 16 residues. With 1 base clipped from V and 0 bases from J, the junction kept 3 bases outside the gene matches. The CDR3 is CATSDLAGKSTDTQYF. CDR3 bases: TGTGCCACCAGTGATTTAGCGGGGAAAAGCACAGATACGCAGTATTTT.